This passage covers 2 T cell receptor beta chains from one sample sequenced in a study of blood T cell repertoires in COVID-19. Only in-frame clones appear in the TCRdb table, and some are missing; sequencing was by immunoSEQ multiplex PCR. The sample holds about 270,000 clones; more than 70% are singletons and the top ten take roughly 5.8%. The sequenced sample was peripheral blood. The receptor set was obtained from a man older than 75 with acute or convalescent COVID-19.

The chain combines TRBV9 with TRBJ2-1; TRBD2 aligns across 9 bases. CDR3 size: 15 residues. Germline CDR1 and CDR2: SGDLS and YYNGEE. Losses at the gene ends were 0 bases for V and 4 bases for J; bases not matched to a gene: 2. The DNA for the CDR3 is TGTGCCAGCAGCGTAGAGGGACTAGCTTACAATGAGCAGTTCTTC. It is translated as CASSVEGLAYNEQFF.

CDR3 protein: CASSFRATGLGTEAFF. The DNA of the CDR3 is TGTGCCAGCAGTTTCCGAGCGACAGGGCTCGGCACTGAAGCTTTCTTT. The chain carries TRBV27 and TRBJ1-1; 7 bases are a match to TRBD1. From germline, CDR1 is MNHEY and CDR2 SMNVEV (reference sequence). Germline trimming cut 3 bases from V and 4 bases from J; bases unmatched to any gene: 11. This CDR3 has 16 amino acids.